Reported below is one T cell receptor (beta chain). This sample is part of a study of human T cells and chemical hapten exposure. Germline CDR1 and CDR2: MDHEN and SYDVKM. The CDR3 totals 16 residues. The J segment lost 4 bases and the V segment lost 3 bases, leaving 8 bases of the junction unmatched. Time point reported: pre-sensitization, week 0. Documented treatment: therapeutic diphenylcyclopropenone sensitization with weekly scalp DPC. TCRdb reprocessed the RACE reads with MiXCR, giving one entry per CDR3 protein. In the table there are approximately 370,000 distinct CDR3 sequences, about 5.4% of which are singletons.

The sample here was whole blood, taken in connection with sensitization to the hapten diphenylcyclopropenone (DPC). This TCR derives from a woman between 18 and 29 years old with alopecia areata. Some clones in this sample may be carry-over from other donors' samples. The chain links TRBV28 to TRBJ2-5; the match to TRBD2 covers 10 bases. The CDR3 spells CASSFSGGRRRETQYF. In DNA form, the CDR3 reads TGTGCCAGCAGTTTTAGCGGGGGGAGGAGAAGAGAGACCCAGTACTTC.